The rows below give T cell receptor beta chains drawn from one sample of a study of T cells in Graves' hyperthyroidism and ophthalmopathy. Using its own MiXCR run on the multiplex PCR reads, TCRdb lists one record per CDR3 protein. This sample yields about 290,000 distinct CDR3 sequences, of which about an eighth are seen a single time; 7% to 8.5% belongs to the top ten. The sample taken for sequencing was blood. The receptors stem from a woman aged 25 to 39 with Graves' hyperthyroidism that later progressed to Graves' ophthalmopathy. CDR3s include the opening cysteine and the closing phenylalanine or tryptophan. The D gene is left open where the match is weak. Clone size appears in some rows only: once, few, many, or a class for an expanded clone.

CDR3 protein	CDR3 DNA	V gene	J gene	D gene	clone size
CASTTRGIYGYTF	TGTGCCAGCACCACGAGGGGAATCTATGGCTACACCTTC	TRBV7-9	TRBJ1-2	.	many
CAISGGTGSHEQYF	TGTGCCATCAGTGGGGGGACTGGCTCCCACGAGCAGTACTTC	TRBV10-3	TRBJ2-7	.	few
CASASGVLQETQYF	TGTGCCAGCGCCAGCGGGGTACTACAAGAGACCCAGTACTTC	TRBV6-1	TRBJ2-5	TRBD2	.
CATYDRADTQYF	TGTGCCACCTATGACAGGGCGGATACGCAGTATTTT	TRBV28	TRBJ2-3	TRBD1	many
CASSLGSGIGYGYTF	TGTGCCAGCAGCTTGGGTTCGGGCATCGGCTATGGCTACACCTTC	TRBV5-8	TRBJ1-2	.	few
CASSPMGSSTVWNSPLHF	TGTGCCAGCAGCCCGATGGGGTCGTCGACAGTTTGGAATTCACCCCTCCACTTT	TRBV7-2	TRBJ1-6	.	many
CASSPMTGLTGELFF	TGTGCCAGCAGTCCTATGACAGGATTGACCGGGGAGCTGTTTTTT	TRBV6-1	TRBJ2-2	.	.
CASRTNTPSYNSPLHF	TGTGCCAGCAGAACTAACACTCCCTCCTATAATTCACCCCTCCACTTT	TRBV12-3/TRBV12-4	TRBJ1-6	.	many
CASSLDLAGVSEQFF	TGCGCCAGCAGCTTGGACCTAGCGGGAGTAAGTGAGCAGTTCTTC	TRBV5-1	TRBJ2-1	TRBD2	many
CASSQWGQGYEQYF	TGTGCCAGCAGCCAATGGGGACAGGGTTACGAGCAGTACTTC	TRBV13	TRBJ2-7	TRBD1	many
CSVGTLNYEQYF	TGCAGCGTTGGGACTCTTAACTACGAGCAGTACTTC	TRBV29-1	TRBJ2-7	.	many
CASSLFRDRTLGYTF	TGTGCCAGCAGCTTATTTCGGGACAGGACCCTTGGCTACACCTTC	TRBV7-8	TRBJ1-2	TRBD1	many
CASSDPPAPTNEKLFF	TGTGCCAGCAGTGACCCGCCAGCGCCAACTAATGAAAAACTGTTTTTT	TRBV6-1	TRBJ1-4	.	many
CASTKTSGRVREETQYF	TGTGCCAGCACCAAAACTAGCGGGAGGGTTAGGGAAGAGACCCAGTACTTC	TRBV7-8	TRBJ2-5	TRBD2	many
CASSLAGQGLSDRMAKNIQYF	TGCGCCAGCAGCTTGGCGGGACAGGGTCTCTCCGATAGGATGGCCAAAAACATTCAGTACTTC	TRBV5-1	TRBJ2-4	TRBD1	many
CASSLNGFLYEQYF	TGTGCCAGCAGCTTGAACGGGTTCCTTTACGAGCAGTACTTC	TRBV5-4	TRBJ2-7	.	.